One and the same sample provided the 28 T cell receptor beta chains below, sequenced in a study of shared clonotypes between healthy human individuals. This table comes from immunoSEQ multiplex PCR, and its TCRdb copy is limited to in-frame clones, with some not included. The sample comprises 730,000 or so clones, 72% of which are singletons, and 1.8% rests with the top ten. Material for sequencing was memory CD4+ T cells sorted from blood. Subset: CD45RA-negative fraction. The receptor source for this set is a woman aged 30 to 39 in good health.

CDR3 DNA sequence: TGTGCCAGCAGTTTAGGCTTACGGGGGGTTGAAGCTTTCTTT. Its protein product is CASSLGLRGVEAFF. The chain has TRBV28 and TRBJ1-1; D perhaps matches TRBD1 (5 bases). CDR1 and CDR2 from the germline V gene are MDHEN and SYDVKM. This CDR3 contains 14 residues. V shed 2 bases and J shed 7 bases, with 14 bases lying between them.

The V call is TRBV2, the J call TRBJ2-1; D possibly corresponds to TRBD1 (5 bases). The germline CDR1 and CDR2 sequences are SNHLY and FYNNEI. Trimming took 7 bases from V and 8 from J, leaving 9 bases between them. This CDR3 contains 11 residues. CDR3 region: CASKGSHEQFF. CDR3 bases: TGTGCCAGCAAGGGGTCCCATGAGCAGTTCTTC.

The chain uses TRBV5-6 and TRBJ1-2; no reliable D call. V lost 2 bases and J 4 bases, leaving 12 bases between the germline ends. This CDR3 has 14 residues. Germline-derived CDR1 and CDR2 are SGHDT and YYEEEE. CDR3 in amino acids: CASSFQARPYGYTF. The CDR3, as DNA: TGTGCCAGCAGCTTTCAGGCTAGACCCTATGGCTACACCTTC.

The chain employs TRBV28 and TRBJ1-2, with D possibly being TRBD1 (5 bases). Germline CDR1 and CDR2: MDHEN and SYDVKM. Between the trimmed V and J ends, which lost 4 bases and 4 bases, there was a span of 16 bases. This CDR3 spans 15 amino acids. The CDR3 nucleotides are TGTGCCAGCAGTTCCCCCCCGCAGGGTAGCTATGGCTACACCTTC. This encodes CASSSPPQGSYGYTF.

This clone has just a few counts. The V call is TRBV4-1, the J call TRBJ2-2; TRBD1 agrees at 10 bases. The germline gives CDR1 MGHRA, CDR2 YSYEKL. This CDR3 contains 17 residues. After removal of 2 bases from V and 5 bases from J, the junction contained 8 bases not matched to a gene. The CDR3 spells CASSQTGTGVKTGELFF. CDR3 coding DNA: TGCGCCAGCAGCCAAACCGGGACAGGGGTTAAAACCGGGGAGCTGTTTTTT.

CDR3 sequence reads: CASSRGLNTEAFF. In DNA form, the CDR3 reads TGTGCCAGCAGCCGGGGCCTTAACACTGAAGCTTTCTTT. The chain couples TRBV14 to TRBJ1-1; tentatively, D is TRBD1 (5 bases). V dropped 4 bases and J dropped 2 bases, with 8 bases sitting between them. The CDR3 loop spans 13 amino acids. Germline V lookup: CDR1 SGHDN, CDR2 FVKESK. The entire variable domain, with the rest obtained from reference TRBV14 and TRBJ1-1, is as follows: EAGVTQFPSHSVIEKGQTVTLRCDPISGHDNLYWYRRVMGKEIKFLLHFVKESKQDESGMPNNRFLAERTGGTYSTLKVQPAELEDSGVYFCASSRGLNTEAFFGQGTRLTVV.

V usage is TRBV2 and J usage is TRBJ2-5, with a tentative D call TRBD1 (6 bases). Between the trimmed V and J ends, which lost 6 bases and 5 bases, there was a span of 19 bases. The CDR3 is made up of 15 amino acids. Germline V gene lookup returns CDR1 SNHLY and CDR2 FYNNEI. CDR3 bases: TGTGCCAGCAGACTCACAGGGACGGGGTTGGAGACCCAGTACTTC. Protein product: CASRLTGTGLETQYF.

The CDR3 here is CASSPLGDRGSGANVLTF. The CDR3 nucleotides are TGTGCCAGCTCACCCCTTGGGGACAGGGGCTCTGGGGCCAACGTCCTGACTTTC. V is TRBV18 and J is TRBJ2-6; 10 positions agree with TRBD1. The germline V gene encodes CDR1 KGHSH and CDR2 LQKENI. The CDR3 spans 18 residues. The V gene end was trimmed by 3 bases and the J gene end by 0 bases; junction bases not matched to a gene: 5.

The genes are TRBV27 and TRBJ2-1, with D tentatively TRBD2 (6 bases). Trimming stripped 7 bases from V and 6 bases from J, with 19 bases between. Germline-derived CDR1 and CDR2 are MNHEY and SMNVEV (reference sequence). The CDR3 loop spans 15 amino acids. In DNA, the CDR3 is TGTGCCAGCACTCCCCGCCCGGGGGTGCGCAATGAGCAGTTCTTC. Its translation: CASTPRPGVRNEQFF.

V usage is TRBV11-2 and J usage is TRBJ1-2; tentatively, D is TRBD1 (6 bases). Germline V gene sequence: CDR1 SGHAT, CDR2 FQNNGV. The CDR3 spans 15 residues. V was shortened by 1 base and J by 4 bases, with 13 bases between the two germline ends. The CDR3 loop is CASSLVRGQSYGYTF. As DNA, the CDR3 is TGTGCCAGCAGCTTAGTTCGTGGACAGTCCTATGGCTACACCTTC.

The chain employs TRBV18 and TRBJ1-1, with TRBD1 matching 7 bases. CDR1 is KGHSH and CDR2 is LQKENI in the germline V gene. CDR3 length: 11 residues. V shed 6 bases and J 8 bases; nucleotides not matched to a gene: 3. CDR3 bases: TGTGCCAGCTCCTTGGACAGGGAAGCTTTCTTT. The encoded protein is CASSLDREAFF. The full variable domain, rest sourced from reference TRBV18 and TRBJ1-1, is NAGVMQNPRHLVRRRGQEARLRCSPMKGHSHVYWYRQLPEEGLKFMVYLQKENIIDESGMPKERFSAEFPKEGPSILRIQQVVRGDSAAYFCASSLDREAFFGQGTRLTVV.

The table lists this clone with a few counts. This chain connects TRBV4-2 to TRBJ2-7, with D perhaps assigned TRBD1 or TRBD2 (5 bases each). The V gene lost 0 bases and the J gene lost 2 bases, with 14 bases spanning the gap. Germline V gene sequence: CDR1 LGHNA, CDR2 YNFKEQ. The CDR3 has 16 amino acids. The CDR3 loop reads CASSQDGADKTYEQYF. The CDR3 coding sequence is TGTGCCAGCAGCCAAGACGGGGCAGACAAAACCTACGAGCAGTACTTC.

The chain carries TRBV18 and TRBJ2-7; weak D call: TRBD2 (6 bases). The germline gives CDR1 KGHSH, CDR2 LQKENI. CDR3 size: 15 residues. Trimming stripped 2 bases from V and 3 bases from J, with 14 bases between. The CDR3 DNA follows: TGTGCCAGCTCACCAAAGGGGACTCTCAACTACGAGCAGTACTTC. It translates to CASSPKGTLNYEQYF. Complete variable domain (other parts from reference TRBV18 and TRBJ2-7): NAGVMQNPRHLVRRRGQEARLRCSPMKGHSHVYWYRQLPEEGLKFMVYLQKENIIDESGMPKERFSAEFPKEGPSILRIQQVVRGDSAAYFCASSPKGTLNYEQYFGPGTRLTVT.

The chain links TRBV27 to TRBJ1-5; D call uncertain. CDR1 MNHEY and CDR2 SMNVEV come from the germline V gene (reference sequence). This CDR3 is 17 amino acids long. Trimming took 2 bases from V and 6 from J, leaving 20 bases between them. This CDR3 is CASSLTRTSGSAQPQHF. The CDR3 bases are TGTGCCAGCAGTTTAACACGGACGTCGGGGTCTGCTCAGCCCCAGCATTTT.

This clone was found a few times. The J gene is TRBJ2-1, the V gene TRBV11-2, with 8 bases matching TRBD2. With V trimmed by 6 bases and J by 0 bases, 7 bases remained unmatched. The CDR3 is 16 residues long. Germline V lookup: CDR1 SGHAT, CDR2 FQNNGV. The CDR3 bases are TGTGCCAGCAGTGCTAGCGGGTCCGTCTCCTACAATGAGCAGTTCTTC. Translation gives CASSASGSVSYNEQFF.

This clone was found many times. The gene calls are TRBV5-1 and TRBJ2-7; 9 bases align to TRBD2. The germline V gene encodes CDR1 SGHRS and CDR2 YFSETQ. The junction had 8 bases not matched to a gene; V was cut back by 0 bases and J by 4 bases. The CDR3 spans 16 residues. The CDR3 region is CASSLGEAGGRYEQYF. The CDR3 region has the DNA TGCGCCAGCAGCTTGGGTGAGGCGGGAGGGCGGTACGAGCAGTACTTC.

The chain carries TRBV18 and TRBJ1-4; TRBD1 matches at 9 bases. Trimming cost V 7 bases and J 6 bases; bases outside gene matches: 3. The CDR3 sequence is 13 residues long. Germline values: CDR1 KGHSH, CDR2 LQKENI. CDR3 in amino acids: CASCRDRDEKLFF. The CDR3 region has the DNA TGTGCCAGCTGCAGGGACAGGGATGAAAAACTGTTTTTT.

This clone was seen a few times. This chain joins TRBV6-1 and TRBJ1-5, with D unresolved. This CDR3 is 18 amino acids long. Germline V lookup: CDR1 MNHNS, CDR2 SASEGT. Trimming removed 1 base from V and 0 bases from J, with 16 bases in between. CDR3 coding DNA: TGTGCCAGCAGTGAAGGGTCTGGACGCCCAAATAGCAATCAGCCCCAGCATTTT. It yields the protein CASSEGSGRPNSNQPQHF.

The chain recombines TRBV30 with TRBJ2-1; no reliable D call. The CDR3 runs 14 residues. Trimming cost V 2 bases and J 0 bases, with 8 bases left between them. Germline V gene data show CDR1 as GTSNPN and CDR2 as SVGIG (reference sequence). CDR3 protein: CAWSLGISYNEQFF. As DNA, the CDR3 is TGTGCCTGGAGTCTAGGGATCTCCTACAATGAGCAGTTCTTC.

This chain uses TRBV10-3 with TRBJ2-7, with a possible D match to TRBD2 (5 bases). The CDR3 is 12 residues long. The V end lost 4 bases, the J end lost 2 bases, and 6 bases lay between the germline ends. From germline, CDR1 is ENHRY and CDR2 SYGVKD. For the CDR3, the DNA is TGTGCCATCAGTGCGGAGGCCTACGAGCAGTACTTC. As protein: CAISAEAYEQYF.

The chain recombines TRBV20-1 with TRBJ2-1, with no clear D. This CDR3 region has 11 residues. V dropped 4 bases and J dropped 14 bases, with 15 bases sitting between them. Germline CDR1 reads DFQATT; CDR2 reads SNEGSKA (reference sequence). CDR3 residues: CSAKDPQIEFF. The CDR3 DNA is TGCAGTGCTAAGGACCCCCAAATAGAGTTCTTC.

V and J are TRBV2 and TRBJ2-7; the D call may be TRBD1 or TRBD2 (5 bases each). Germline V gene data show CDR1 as SNHLY and CDR2 as FYNNEI. The ends were cut back, 4 bases at V and 3 bases at J, with 16 bases in the middle. The CDR3 consists of 15 residues. The CDR3 region is CASSVESRGSYEQYF. CDR3 in DNA: TGTGCCAGCAGTGTCGAGTCACGGGGCAGCTACGAGCAGTACTTC.

The chain links TRBV19 to TRBJ1-1, with 8 bases that match TRBD1. This CDR3 has 16 amino acids. The junction had 8 bases not matched to a gene; V was cut back by 5 bases and J by 0 bases. Germline CDR1 reads LNHDA; CDR2 reads SQIVND (reference sequence). The CDR3 loop is CASSPWTGPMNTEAFF. The CDR3 DNA follows: TGTGCCAGTAGTCCTTGGACAGGGCCCATGAACACTGAAGCTTTCTTT.

The rearrangement links TRBV18 to TRBJ2-2; TRBD2 agrees at 13 bases. Germline V gene sequence: CDR1 KGHSH, CDR2 LQKENI. There are 17 residues in the CDR3. The V segment lost 0 bases and the J segment 5 bases; nucleotides outside the gene matches: 3. The chain's CDR3 is CASSPPKLAGGTGELFF. In DNA form, the CDR3 reads TGTGCCAGCTCACCACCGAAACTAGCGGGAGGGACCGGGGAGCTGTTTTTT.

This sequence joins TRBV6-6 and TRBJ2-7, with D perhaps matching TRBD1 or TRBD2 (6 bases each). Germline V gene sequence: CDR1 MNHNY, CDR2 SVGAGI (reference sequence). Trimming pared 8 bases from V and 12 bases from J, leaving 26 bases between. The CDR3 extends over 14 amino acids. CDR3 bases: TGTGCCAGCCGATTAGGGGGGAGAAAACCCTACTGGTACTTC. It translates to CASRLGGRKPYWYF.

The chain is built from TRBV28 and TRBJ1-3, with 7 bases lining up with TRBD1. The CDR3 runs to 22 residues. Unmatched junction bases numbered 24, after V lost 3 bases and J lost 1 base. The germline gives CDR1 MDHEN, CDR2 SYDVKM. The CDR3 spells CASSFGQVKGQKKPNSGNTIYF. The CDR3 DNA follows: TGTGCCAGCAGTTTTGGCCAGGTGAAGGGACAGAAAAAACCAAATTCTGGAAACACCATATATTTT.

This chain links TRBV20-1 with TRBJ2-7, with a weak D call TRBD1 (5 bases). This CDR3 region has 11 residues. Trimming stripped 4 bases from V and 5 bases from J, with 9 bases between. Germline V CDR1 and CDR2: DFQATT, SNEGSKA (reference sequence). The CDR3 DNA reads as TGCAGTGCTAAGGGGAATGACGAGCAGTACTTC. Protein sequence: CSAKGNDEQYF.

This chain connects TRBV11-2 to TRBJ2-5; 8 bases are shared with TRBD2. CDR3 size: 15 residues. The V gene's germline CDR1 is SGHAT and CDR2 FQNNGV. V was pared by 6 bases and J by 1 base, with 7 bases of the junction left unmatched. CDR3 residues: CASSTGTRSQETQYF. CDR3 bases: TGTGCCAGCAGTACCGGGACTAGAAGCCAAGAGACCCAGTACTTC.